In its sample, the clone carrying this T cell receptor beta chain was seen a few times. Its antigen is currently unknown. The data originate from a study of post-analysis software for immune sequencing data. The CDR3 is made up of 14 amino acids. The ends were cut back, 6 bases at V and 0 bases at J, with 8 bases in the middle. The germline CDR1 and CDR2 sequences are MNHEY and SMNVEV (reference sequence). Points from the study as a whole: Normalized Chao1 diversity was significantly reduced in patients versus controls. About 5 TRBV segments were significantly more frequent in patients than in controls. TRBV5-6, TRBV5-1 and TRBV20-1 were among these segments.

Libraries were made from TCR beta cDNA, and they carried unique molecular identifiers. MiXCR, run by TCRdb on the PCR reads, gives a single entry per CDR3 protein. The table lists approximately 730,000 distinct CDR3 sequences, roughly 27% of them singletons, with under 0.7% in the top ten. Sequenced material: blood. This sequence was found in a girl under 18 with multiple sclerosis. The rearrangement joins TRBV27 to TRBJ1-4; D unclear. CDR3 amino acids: CASSQQATNEKLFF. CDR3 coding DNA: TGTGCCAGCAGCCAACAAGCAACTAATGAAAAACTGTTTTTT.